These T cell receptor beta chains were read from a single sample in a study of siplizumab effects on memory and regulatory T cells. Sequencing used immunoSEQ multiplex PCR; TCRdb keeps in-frame clones, though not all of them. The table lists about 100,000 clones, 80% to 95% of them singletons. Sequenced input: CD4+ T cells sorted from blood. Every receptor here comes from a human donor in good health. CDR3s include the opening cysteine and the closing phenylalanine or tryptophan. The order of the fields is D gene, V gene, CDR3 length, J gene, clone size, CDR3 protein, CDR3 DNA. A D gene is named only where the DNA matches it firmly. A row's size may be missing; if present it is once, few, many or a size class.

-	TRBV6-6	16	TRBJ2-4	-	CASSLRELEAKNIQYF	TGTGCCAGCAGCCTCAGGGAGCTGGAGGCCAAAAACATTCAGTACTTC
-	TRBV7-3	13	TRBJ2-7	-	CASSPDLEGEQYF	TGTGCCAGCAGCCCGGACCTCGAGGGCGAGCAGTACTTC
-	TRBV13	15	TRBJ1-3	-	CASRAHRKTGNTIYF	TGTGCCAGCCGCGCTCATAGGAAAACTGGAAACACCATATATTTT
-	TRBV28	15	TRBJ2-7	-	CASSFIGVRSYEQYF	TGTGCCAGCAGTTTTATAGGGGTCCGGTCCTACGAGCAGTACTTC
-	TRBV29-1	11	TRBJ1-1	-	CSDGQNTEAFF	TGCAGCGACGGACAGAACACTGAAGCTTTCTTT
-	TRBV19	15	TRBJ1-5	-	CATTPSSVSNQPQHF	TGTGCGACGACCCCCAGCTCCGTTAGCAATCAGCCCCAGCATTTT
-	TRBV28	14	TRBJ1-4	-	CASSSGGNNEKLFF	TGTGCCAGCAGTTCCGGGGGGAACAATGAAAAACTGTTTTTT
-	TRBV11-2	14	TRBJ1-2	-	CASSPQTDAYGYTF	TGTGCCAGCAGCCCACAGACAGACGCCTATGGCTACACCTTC
TRBD1	TRBV4-1	18	TRBJ2-7	-	CASSQDPDGTVKPYEQYF	TGCGCCAGCAGCCAAGACCCCGATGGGACAGTCAAACCTTACGAGCAGTACTTC
TRBD2	TRBV11-2	17	TRBJ2-1	-	CASSTRIQRGSYNEQFF	TGTGCCAGCAGCACCCGTATCCAGCGGGGCTCCTACAATGAGCAGTTCTTC
-	TRBV18	17	TRBJ1-5	once	CASSPFGRGAGVEPQHF	TGTGCCAGCTCGCCCTTCGGCCGGGGGGCAGGAGTTGAGCCCCAGCATTTT
-	TRBV20-1	11	TRBJ2-7	-	CSASGSYEQYF	TGCAGTGCTAGCGGGAGCTACGAGCAGTACTTC
TRBD1	TRBV7-9	16	TRBJ1-2	-	CASSSTGTTINYGYTF	TGTGCCAGCAGCTCGACAGGGACTACTATTAACTATGGCTACACCTTC
-	TRBV28	13	TRBJ1-1	-	CASTRHLNTEAFF	TGTGCCAGCACCCGACATCTGAACACTGAAGCTTTCTTT
-	TRBV7-2	15	TRBJ1-3	-	CASSLDGTFGNTIYF	TGTGCCAGCAGCTTAGATGGGACTTTTGGAAACACCATATATTTT
-	TRBV29-1	12	TRBJ1-5	-	CSVGAENQPQHF	TGCAGCGTTGGGGCAGAAAATCAGCCCCAGCATTTT
-	TRBV5-1	11	TRBJ2-1	-	CASSLQGSPFF	TGCGCCAGCAGCTTGCAGGGGTCGCCGTTCTTC
-	TRBV9	14	TRBJ2-7	-	CASSVSSLNTEQYF	TGTGCCAGCAGCGTATCTTCCCTTAATACCGAGCAGTACTTC
-	TRBV19	14	TRBJ2-7	-	CASNDGPFFYEQYF	TGTGCCAGTAATGACGGCCCTTTCTTTTACGAGCAGTACTTC
TRBD1	TRBV6-1	15	TRBJ2-7	-	CASSEALGDRAEQYF	TGTGCCAGCAGTGAAGCGCTTGGGGACAGGGCCGAGCAGTACTTC
-	TRBV5-6	11	TRBJ2-5	-	CASSLKETQYF	TGTGCCAGCAGCTTGAAAGAGACCCAGTACTTC
-	TRBV19	16	TRBJ2-3	-	CASRSSGASRKDTQYF	TGTGCCAGTAGATCATCAGGGGCTTCCCGAAAAGATACGCAGTATTTT
TRBD2	TRBV5-1	18	TRBJ2-3	-	CASSLVAGGPVRTDTQYF	TGCGCCAGCAGCTTGGTAGCGGGAGGGCCGGTGAGGACAGATACGCAGTATTTT
TRBD2	TRBV4-1	15	TRBJ2-1	-	CASSSSGSSYNEQFF	TGCGCCAGCAGCTCTAGCGGCAGCTCCTACAATGAGCAGTTCTTC
-	TRBV6-5	13	TRBJ2-6	-	CASKNSGANVLTF	TGTGCCAGCAAGAACTCTGGGGCCAACGTCCTGACTTTC
-	TRBV19	14	TRBJ1-4	-	CASSETVTNEKLFF	TGTGCCAGTAGTGAGACAGTCACTAATGAAAAACTGTTTTTT
-	TRBV6-4	13	TRBJ1-5	-	CASSEQEGQPQHF	TGTGCCAGCAGTGAACAGGAGGGTCAGCCCCAGCATTTT
TRBD1	TRBV7-6	17	TRBJ2-3	-	CASSYTGEKTMADTQYF	TGTGCCAGCAGCTACACAGGGGAGAAGACTATGGCAGATACGCAGTATTTT
TRBD1	TRBV29-1	12	TRBJ2-7	once	CSQDGQGYEQYF	TGCAGCCAGGATGGACAGGGCTACGAGCAGTACTTC
TRBD1	TRBV19	15	TRBJ1-5	-	CASKGQFISNQPQHF	TGTGCCAGTAAGGGACAGTTTATTTCCAATCAGCCCCAGCATTTT
-	TRBV11-2	15	TRBJ1-6	-	CASSLGWGIGSPLHF	TGTGCCAGCAGCTTAGGGTGGGGAATTGGATCACCCCTCCACTTT
-	TRBV7-3	14	TRBJ2-3	-	CASSLSSRTDTQYF	TGTGCCAGCAGCCTCAGCAGTCGCACAGATACGCAGTATTTT
-	TRBV7-2	19	TRBJ2-1	-	CASSLVPGQRRSSYNEQFF	TGTGCCAGCAGCTTAGTTCCTGGCCAGCGGAGAAGCTCCTACAATGAGCAGTTCTTC
-	TRBV7-3	14	TRBJ2-1	-	CASRRSSGNNEQFF	TGTGCCAGCAGAAGAAGTAGCGGTAACAATGAGCAGTTCTTC
-	TRBV5-1	14	TRBJ2-2	-	CASSSSRGTGELFF	TGCGCCAGCAGCTCGTCAAGAGGGACCGGGGAGCTGTTTTTT
-	TRBV21-1	14	TRBJ2-6	-	CASSFGSGANVLTF	-
-	TRBV19	12	TRBJ1-5	-	CASSIINQPQHF	TGTGCCAGTAGTATTATAAATCAGCCCCAGCATTTT
-	TRBV4-1	17	TRBJ2-1	-	CASSRYWEKVGYNEQFF	TGCGCCAGCAGCCGCTATTGGGAAAAAGTAGGGTACAATGAGCAGTTCTTC
TRBD1	TRBV18	16	TRBJ1-1	-	CASSPKRTGPGTEAFF	TGTGCCAGCTCACCAAAGCGGACAGGGCCGGGCACTGAAGCTTTCTTT
TRBD2	TRBV7-2	16	TRBJ2-2	-	CASSPSGTRFWGELFF	TGTGCCAGCAGCCCTAGCGGGACCCGATTTTGGGGGGAGCTGTTTTTT
TRBD1	TRBV19	14	TRBJ1-2	-	CASNPGQGIYGYTF	TGTGCCAGTAACCCCGGACAGGGTATCTATGGCTACACCTTC
TRBD2	TRBV11-1	16	TRBJ2-1	once	CASSLGSASGNNEQFF	TGTGCCAGCAGCTTAGGCTCCGCTAGCGGAAACAATGAGCAGTTCTTC
-	TRBV6-6	11	TRBJ1-1	-	CASRGVTEAFF	TGTGCCAGCAGGGGAGTCACTGAAGCTTTCTTT
TRBD2	TRBV10-1	13	TRBJ2-7	-	CASSSSGRDEQYF	TGCGCCAGCTCATCTAGCGGGAGAGACGAGCAGTACTTC
-	TRBV6-1	15	TRBJ1-2	-	CASSDSPNDLSGYTF	TGTGCCAGCAGTGATAGTCCCAACGATTTAAGCGGCTACACCTTC
-	TRBV5-5	15	TRBJ2-5	-	CASISMDHPMGTQYF	TGTGCCAGCATCTCGATGGACCATCCGATGGGGACCCAGTACTTC
-	TRBV28	14	TRBJ1-4	-	CASSLTGINEKLFF	TGTGCCAGCAGTTTAACAGGGATAAATGAAAAACTGTTTTTT